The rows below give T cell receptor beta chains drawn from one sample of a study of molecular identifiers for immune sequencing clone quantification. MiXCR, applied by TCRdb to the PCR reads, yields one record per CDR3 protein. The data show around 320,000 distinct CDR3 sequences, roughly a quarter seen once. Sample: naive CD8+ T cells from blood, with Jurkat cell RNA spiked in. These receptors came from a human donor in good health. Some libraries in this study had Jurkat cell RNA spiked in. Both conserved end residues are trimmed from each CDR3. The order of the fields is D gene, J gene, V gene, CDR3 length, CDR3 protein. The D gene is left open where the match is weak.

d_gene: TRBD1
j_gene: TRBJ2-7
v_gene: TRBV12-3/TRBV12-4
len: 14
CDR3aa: ASSLATGVDSYEQY

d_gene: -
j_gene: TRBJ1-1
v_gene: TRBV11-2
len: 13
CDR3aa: ASSPFGGAHTEAF

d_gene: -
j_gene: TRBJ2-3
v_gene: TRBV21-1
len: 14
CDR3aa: ASSKDAGTQPDTQY

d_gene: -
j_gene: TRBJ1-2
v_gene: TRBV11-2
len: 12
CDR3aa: ASSLDGYPYGYT

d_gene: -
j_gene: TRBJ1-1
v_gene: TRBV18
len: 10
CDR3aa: ASSPQGAQAF

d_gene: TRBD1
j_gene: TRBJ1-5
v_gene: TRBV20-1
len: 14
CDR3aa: SARDGPGQENQPQH

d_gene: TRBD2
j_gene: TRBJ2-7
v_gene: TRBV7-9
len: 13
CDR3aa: ASSLVAGPTYEQY

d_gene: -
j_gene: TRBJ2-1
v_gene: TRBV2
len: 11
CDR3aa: ASRGLGRNEQF

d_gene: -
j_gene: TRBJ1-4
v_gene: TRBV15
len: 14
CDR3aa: ATSRSRDSLREKLF

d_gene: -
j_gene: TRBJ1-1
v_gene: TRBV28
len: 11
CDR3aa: ASSLYINTEAF

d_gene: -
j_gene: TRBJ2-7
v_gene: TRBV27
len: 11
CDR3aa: ASSLTCRYEQY

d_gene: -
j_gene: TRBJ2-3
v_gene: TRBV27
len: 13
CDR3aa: ASSFNRMSTDTQY

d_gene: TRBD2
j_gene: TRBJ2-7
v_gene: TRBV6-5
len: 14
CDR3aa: ASSKGLAGATYEQY

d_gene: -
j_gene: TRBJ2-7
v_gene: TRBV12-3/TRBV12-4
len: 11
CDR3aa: ASSFPGAKEQY

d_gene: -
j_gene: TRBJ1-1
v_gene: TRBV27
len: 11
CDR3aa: ASSFAENTEAF

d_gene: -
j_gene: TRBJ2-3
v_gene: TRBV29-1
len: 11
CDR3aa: SVLLANTDTQY

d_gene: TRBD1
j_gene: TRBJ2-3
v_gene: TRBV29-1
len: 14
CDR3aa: SPTQGQGCRTDTQY

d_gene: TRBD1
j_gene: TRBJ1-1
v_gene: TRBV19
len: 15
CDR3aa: ASSTLGQGTVDTEAF

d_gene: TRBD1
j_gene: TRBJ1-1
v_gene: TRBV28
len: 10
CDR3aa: LIGTANTEAF

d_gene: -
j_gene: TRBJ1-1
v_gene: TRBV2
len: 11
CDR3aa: ASWPGMNTKAF

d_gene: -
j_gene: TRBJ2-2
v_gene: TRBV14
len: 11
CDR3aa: ASSQVYTGELF

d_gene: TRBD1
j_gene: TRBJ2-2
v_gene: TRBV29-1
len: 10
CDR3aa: SVTGGTGELF

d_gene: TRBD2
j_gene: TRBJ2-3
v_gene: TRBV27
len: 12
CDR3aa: ASSLGGRADTQY

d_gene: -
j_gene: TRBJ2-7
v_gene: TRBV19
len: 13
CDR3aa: ASSIATGDPYEQY

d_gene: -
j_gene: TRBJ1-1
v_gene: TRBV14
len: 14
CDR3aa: ASSQEGGGVTAEAF

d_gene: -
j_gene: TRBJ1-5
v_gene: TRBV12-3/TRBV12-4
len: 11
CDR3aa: ASTEGAGQPQH

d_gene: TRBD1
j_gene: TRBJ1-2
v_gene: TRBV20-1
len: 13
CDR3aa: SARDRDRRVYGYT

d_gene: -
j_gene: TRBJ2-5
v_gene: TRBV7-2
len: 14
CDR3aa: ASNQRGLGAGETQY

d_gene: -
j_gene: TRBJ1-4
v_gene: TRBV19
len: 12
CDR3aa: ASSSGTAFDGLF

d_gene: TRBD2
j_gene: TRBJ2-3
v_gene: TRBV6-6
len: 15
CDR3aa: ASVPIDGGGYTDTQY

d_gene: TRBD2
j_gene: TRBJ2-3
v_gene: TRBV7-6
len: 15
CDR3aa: ASSLGSAGGQTDTQY

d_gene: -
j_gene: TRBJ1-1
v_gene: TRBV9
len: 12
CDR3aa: ASSAGHPDTEAF

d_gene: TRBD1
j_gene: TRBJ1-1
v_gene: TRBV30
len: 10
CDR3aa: AWSVGDSEAF

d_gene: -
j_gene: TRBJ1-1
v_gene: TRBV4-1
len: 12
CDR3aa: ASSRTVAVTEAF

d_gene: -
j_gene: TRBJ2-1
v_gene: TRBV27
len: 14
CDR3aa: ASTSNGLGVTDEQF

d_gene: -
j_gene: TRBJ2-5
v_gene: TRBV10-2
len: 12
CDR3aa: ASSESQPQETQY

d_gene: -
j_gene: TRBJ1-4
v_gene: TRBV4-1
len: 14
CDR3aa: ASSQERYATNEKLF

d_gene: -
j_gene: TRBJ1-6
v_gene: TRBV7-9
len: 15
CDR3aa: ASSGGIRAFDNSPLH